The 7 T cell receptor beta chains below all came from one sample that was sequenced in a study of yellow fever vaccine responses in identical twins. TCRdb processed the RT-PCR reads anew with MiXCR; each CDR3 protein has one entry. The sample yields fewer than 35,000 distinct CDR3 sequences, more than 45% seen once. Sequences were derived from T cells from blood (PBMCs), unsorted or a sorted subset (not recorded which), sampled before or after yellow fever vaccination (not recorded which). The receptors stem from a woman between 18 and 30 years old who received the yellow fever vaccine.

The chain combines TRBV11-3 with TRBJ2-5; 10 nucleotides align to TRBD2. The CDR3 totals 16 residues. Looked up from germline, CDR1 is SGHNT and CDR2 is YENEEA. Trimming cost V 6 bases and J 3 bases; bases outside gene matches: 10. The CDR3 region is CASRGRQREGKETQYF. The CDR3 coding sequence is TGTGCCAGCAGGGGTCGGCAGCGGGAGGGAAAAGAGACCCAGTACTTC.

V and J are TRBV7-9 and TRBJ1-3; tentatively, D is TRBD1 (5 bases). Per the germline V gene, CDR1 is SEHNR and CDR2 is FQNEAQ (reference sequence). V was cut by 5 bases and J by 4 bases, with 9 bases left in between. The CDR3 covers 13 residues. CDR3: CASSQGTGNTIYF. CDR3 nucleotide sequence: TGTGCCAGCAGCCAAGGGACGGGAAACACCATATATTTT.

The chain links TRBV6-1 to TRBJ2-1; TRBD2 agrees at 13 bases. The germline CDR1 and CDR2 sequences are MNHNS and SASEGT. The CDR3 is 14 residues long. With V trimmed by 4 bases and J by 6 bases, 0 bases remained unmatched. CDR3 nucleotides: TGTGCCAGCAGTGGACTAGCGGGGGGCAATGAGCAGTTCTTC. Protein product: CASSGLAGGNEQFF.

This clonotype has more than one count but fewer than ten. This chain joins TRBV29-1 and TRBJ1-1; D gene ambiguous. Germline values: CDR1 SQVTM, CDR2 ANQGSEA. The V end was cut by 1 base, the J end by 8 bases, with 8 bases between. The CDR3 contains 11 residues. CDR3 DNA sequence: TGCAGCGTTGAAGGGACCCAGGAAGCTTTCTTT. It yields the protein CSVEGTQEAFF. The variable domain in full, completed from reference TRBV29-1 and TRBJ1-1, reads SAVISQKPSRDICQRGTSLTIQCQVDSQVTMMFWYRQQPGQSLTLIATANQGSEATYESGFVIDKFPISRPNLTFSTLTVSNMSPEDSSIYLCSVEGTQEAFFGQGTRLTVV.

V gene TRBV15 combines with J gene TRBJ1-1; D not resolved. This CDR3 spans 14 amino acids. V shed 0 bases and J shed 5 bases, with 10 bases lying between them. Germline V lookup: CDR1 LNHNV, CDR2 YYDKDF (reference sequence). The CDR3 DNA reads TGTGCCACCAGCAGAGATTTGGGCAAAACTGAAGCTTTCTTT. Translated, it gives CATSRDLGKTEAFF.

The CDR3 loop is CASSLHRGQTGELFF. The CDR3 DNA sequence: TGCGCCAGCAGCCTGCACAGGGGGCAGACCGGGGAGCTGTTTTTT. V gene TRBV5-1 combines with J gene TRBJ2-2; 9 bases are a match to TRBD1. J gave up 5 bases and V 4 bases, and 6 bases lay outside the gene matches. Looked up from germline, CDR1 is SGHRS and CDR2 is YFSETQ. The CDR3 has 15 amino acids.

The chain recombines TRBV4-2 with TRBJ2-5, with D possibly being TRBD1 (5 bases). Trimming took 0 bases from V and 5 from J, leaving 22 bases between them. This CDR3 is built from 18 residues. The germline CDR1 and CDR2 sequences are LGHNA and YNFKEQ. The CDR3 coding sequence is TGTGCCAGCAGCCAAGATTTATGGGGCCCTCCTATTGGGGAGACCCAGTACTTC. It encodes CASSQDLWGPPIGETQYF.